This T cell receptor (beta chain) emerged from a study of T cells in Graves' hyperthyroidism and ophthalmopathy. Germline-derived CDR1 and CDR2 are MNHNS and SASEGT. This CDR3 is built from 16 residues. The germline V and J ends were trimmed by 5 bases and 0 bases, with 16 bases remaining between them. TCR beta CDR3 region amplification was performed from RNA transcripts. The TCR CDR3 was amplified in a first-round RT-PCR using the HTBI primer set. Each CDR3 protein gets one entry after TCRdb re-called the multiplex PCR reads with MiXCR. The sample has fewer than 900,000 distinct CDR3 sequences; approximately 18% are singletons.

The clonotype comes from a woman in her fifties or sixties with Graves' hyperthyroidism that later progressed to Graves' ophthalmopathy. The sequencing sample was made of blood. V and J are TRBV6-1 and TRBJ1-1, with no clear D. CDR3 in DNA: TGTGCCAGCAGTCGGGCGGGGTTGGGCATGAACACTGAAGCTTTCTTT. This encodes CASSRAGLGMNTEAFF.